The clone carrying this TCR beta chain was detected a few times. Antigen specificity is unknown. This record comes from a study of CD8+ T cells in alopecia areata. Treatment specified: oral pan-JAK inhibitor, 5-10 mg twice daily. Study-wide findings and caveats: Expanded CD8+ clones among the top 100, as well as scalp clonality, were significantly decreased by tofacitinib.

Germline CDR1 is MGHRA and CDR2 is YSYEKL. V was cut by 0 bases and J by 6 bases, with 12 bases left in between. The CDR3 is 15 amino acids. cDNA prepared by RNA extraction and subsequent reverse transcription served as the template for sequencing. Using immunoSEQ multiplex PCR, the repertoire was profiled, and TCRdb retains in-frame clones only, with some absent. Of fewer than 250,000 clones in the sample, 50% to 60% were seen once. The TCR comes from a human donor with alopecia areata. The sample here was CD4+ T cells sorted from blood, taken at week 4, from a patient treated with tofacitinib. The V call is TRBV4-1, the J call TRBJ1-5, with a tentative D call TRBD1 (5 bases). The CDR3 nucleotides are TGCGCCAGCAGCCAAGAAGAGGGGAGGATTCAGCCCCAGCATTTT. It codes for CASSQEEGRIQPQHF.